This TCR beta chain emerged from a study of shared clonotypes between healthy human individuals. General study findings and limits: Investigators expected sequencing depth to affect clonotype sharing among donors.

Assay execution proceeded at the deep level. Amplification in unsorted PBMC replicate PCRs started from around 0.3 ug DNA, which equals about 33,000 T cell genomes. Using immunoSEQ multiplex PCR, the repertoire was profiled, and TCRdb retains in-frame clones only, with some absent. The data hold about 600,000 clones, with roughly 79% observed a single time. Donors were healthy HIV-negative adults without recently reported acute infections or vaccinations. A remark on this clone: Its antigen remains unknown.

In germline, CDR1 is SQVTM, CDR2 ANQGSEA. V dropped 5 bases and J dropped 3 bases, with 11 bases sitting between them. The CDR3 is 14 amino acids. This rearrangement joins TRBV29-1 to TRBJ2-6; TRBD2 is a possible D gene (6 bases). The source material was PBMCs. This TCR was sampled from a woman aged 40 to 49 in good health. Some clones in this sample may be carry-over from other donors' samples. The CDR3 coding sequence is TGCAGCGTTCACCAGGGAGGTGGGGCCAACGTCCTGACTTTC. This translates into CSVHQGGGANVLTF.